This entry is about one T cell receptor (beta chain). Its target is not known. Libraries were prepared by immunoSEQ multiplex PCR; TCRdb keeps only in-frame clonotypes and omits some of them. The sample includes more than 20,000 clones, over 85% seen only once; the top ten take roughly a sixth. This CDR3 comprises 12 residues. Per the germline V gene, CDR1 is KGHSH and CDR2 is LQKENI. V was trimmed by 5 bases and J by 9 bases, leaving 8 bases between them. This record comes from a study of chemoradiotherapy in HPV16-positive cancers. Study-wide points: Non-HPV-specific T cells did not expand in tumors during treatment, whereas candidate HPV-specific clones and E7-related motifs did. Only two HPV16-positive patients supplied the functional HPV-specificity definition. Better recurrence-free survival went with HPV-responsive T-cell expansion in HPV16-positive patients.

Repertoires were sampled repeatedly during chemoradiotherapy. This chain connects TRBV18 to TRBJ1-6, with a tentative D call TRBD1 (5 bases). The sequence came from a human donor with HPV-associated anogenital cancer. The material was blood, obtained from a patient who underwent chemoradiotherapy. DNA of the CDR3: TGTGCCAGCTCAACCGGGGCTTCACCCCTCCACTTT. Encoded protein: CASSTGASPLHF.